The clone carrying this T cell receptor (beta chain) has only a few counts. Its antigen is not identified. This specimen comes from a study of beta chain features in type 1 diabetes. Whole-study findings and limits: Type 1 diabetes patients showed a moderate but significant shortening of TCRB CDR3s in all four CD4+ subsets. Individuals with type 1 diabetes displayed fewer insertions and more deletions at VDJ junctions.

Once sorted, every population was more than 98% pure. The germline CDR1 and CDR2 sequences are GTSNPN and SVGIG (reference sequence). Trimming at V came to 0 bases and at J to 8 bases, leaving 6 bases not matched to a gene. The CDR3 runs 14 residues. What was sequenced were expressed TCRB transcripts, since all of the isolated RNA had been reverse transcribed. The data were produced by immunoSEQ multiplex PCR, yet TCRdb's version contains in-frame clones alone and is incomplete. The data hold about 360,000 clones, with roughly 12% observed a single time. Specimen: naive CD4+ T cells from blood. This TCR derives from a man aged 18 to 29 in good health. The chain combines TRBV30 with TRBJ1-4; 7 bases line up with TRBD1. Written as DNA, the CDR3 is TGTGCCTGGAGTGTACCCAGGGGGTCGGAAAAACTGTTTTTT. This translates into CAWSVPRGSEKLFF.